One sample yielded the 25 T cell receptor beta chains listed below, sequenced in a study of blood T cell repertoires in COVID-19. The data were produced by immunoSEQ multiplex PCR, yet TCRdb's version contains in-frame clones alone and is incomplete. The sample carries about 54,000 clones, 85% to 95% recorded once. The specimen was peripheral blood. These receptors originate from a man aged 45 to 65 with acute or convalescent COVID-19.

V is TRBV2 and J is TRBJ2-5; 8 bases align to TRBD2. Germline V CDR1 and CDR2: SNHLY, FYNNEI. V lost 4 bases to trimming and J lost 6 bases; unmatched junction nucleotides: 16. The CDR3 is 17 residues long. The CDR3 loop is CASSAQKGGTSRQTQYF. The DNA of the CDR3 is TGTGCCAGCAGTGCTCAGAAAGGCGGGACTAGTAGGCAGACCCAGTACTTC.

The chain couples TRBV30 to TRBJ1-2; 7 bases align to TRBD1. V was clipped by 8 bases and J by 7 bases; unmatched bases: 13. This CDR3 spans 13 amino acids. Germline values: CDR1 GTSNPN, CDR2 SVGIG (reference sequence). The chain's CDR3 is CAGSRGLGGGYTF. The CDR3 nucleotides read TGTGCCGGGTCGAGGGGGCTTGGAGGTGGCTACACCTTC.

The chain uses TRBV5-5 and TRBJ2-2; D gene unclear. The length of the CDR3 is 14 residues. The germline V and J ends were trimmed by 0 bases and 7 bases, with 10 bases remaining between them. Germline assignment: CDR1 SGHKS and CDR2 YYEKEE (reference sequence). CDR3 coding DNA: TGTGCCAGCAGCTTGGACGGCGGCGGCGGGGAGCTGTTTTTT. This translates into CASSLDGGGGELFF.

The chain has TRBV6-5 and TRBJ2-1, with D possibly being TRBD2 (6 bases). The CDR3 loop spans 13 amino acids. V shed 1 base and J shed 6 bases, with 7 bases lying between them. Per the germline V gene, CDR1 is MNHEY and CDR2 is SVGAGI. The CDR3 DNA reads TGTGCCAGCAGTTACTGGGACTCCAATGAGCAGTTCTTC. It specifies CASSYWDSNEQFF.

With respect to this clone: The junction shows a germline mismatch at one end, possibly a read error. This chain connects TRBV5-8 to TRBJ2-4, with 10 bases matching TRBD1. Germline V gives CDR1 SGHTS, CDR2 YDEGEE. There are 17 residues in the CDR3. CDR3 loop: CASSAIQFGTGDPIPHF. The CDR3 DNA reads TGTGCCAGCAGCGCGATTCAGTTCGGGACAGGGGACCCTATACCACACTTC.

The count of this clone is one. This chain connects TRBV19 to TRBJ1-5; TRBD1 is a possible D gene (5 bases). The CDR3 has 17 residues. Germline loops: CDR1 LNHDA, CDR2 SQIVND (reference sequence). Trimming pared 6 bases from V and 0 bases from J, leaving 18 bases between. The CDR3 loop reads CASSALTGAYSNQPQHF. As DNA, the CDR3 is TGTGCCAGTAGCGCCCTCACAGGCGCCTATAGCAATCAGCCCCAGCATTTT.

The V call is TRBV4-1, the J call TRBJ1-4; TRBD1 aligns across 7 bases. V shed 1 base, J shed 5 bases, and the junction held 7 bases outside the gene matches. The CDR3 runs to 16 residues. Germline CDR1 is MGHRA and CDR2 is YSYEKL. In DNA form, the CDR3 reads TGCGCCAGCAGCCAAGGGCAAAGGGGGCGAAATGAAAAACTGTTTTTT. It yields the protein CASSQGQRGRNEKLFF.

The J gene is TRBJ2-5, the V gene TRBV7-9, with D perhaps TRBD2 (6 bases). V was clipped by 4 bases and J by 2 bases, with 17 bases between them. This CDR3 comprises 16 residues. CDR1 is SEHNR and CDR2 is FQNEAQ in the germline V gene (reference sequence). Here the CDR3 reads CASSSRGTVSQETQYF. Written as DNA, the CDR3 is TGTGCCAGCAGCTCTCGGGGGACTGTCTCACAAGAGACCCAGTACTTC.

CDR3 DNA: TGTGCCAGCAGTTACAACGGACTAGCGGGAGTGGGCTCCTACAATGAGCAGTTCTTC. Amino acid sequence: CASSYNGLAGVGSYNEQFF. The V call is TRBV6-2 or TRBV6-3, the J call TRBJ2-1; 13 nucleotides agree with TRBD2. With V trimmed by 2 bases and J by 0 bases, 7 bases remained unmatched. The CDR3 contains 19 residues. From germline, CDR1 is MNHEY and CDR2 SVGEGT.

The V and J genes are TRBV5-4 and TRBJ2-7, with D tentatively TRBD1 (5 bases). Trimming took 1 base from V and 3 from J, leaving 8 bases between them. In germline, CDR1 is SGHNT, CDR2 YYREEE (reference sequence). This CDR3 contains 13 residues. The CDR3 here is CASSLIQGYEQYF. The CDR3 bases are TGTGCCAGCAGCTTGATTCAGGGCTACGAGCAGTACTTC.

CDR3: CASSRAGVSEQYF. The CDR3 bases are TGCGCCAGCAGCCGCGCGGGGGTATCCGAGCAGTACTTC. V is TRBV5-1 and J is TRBJ2-7; 7 bases agree with TRBD2. Germline loops: CDR1 SGHRS, CDR2 YFSETQ. V trimming: 4 bases; J trimming: 6 bases; junction bases outside the gene matches: 7. The CDR3 extends over 13 amino acids.

The rearrangement joins TRBV6-8 to TRBJ2-5; possibly TRBD1 for D (6 bases). V lost 7 bases and J 2 bases, leaving 32 bases between the germline ends. This CDR3 has 20 amino acids. The germline gives CDR1 MNHGY, CDR2 SAAAGT. CDR3 sequence reads: CASIPESGWGLLGLQETQYF. CDR3 sequence (DNA): TGTGCCAGCATCCCGGAATCAGGGTGGGGGCTATTGGGCTTGCAAGAGACCCAGTACTTC.

The V and J genes are TRBV21-1 and TRBJ2-7; the table calls TRBD1, which could not be checked here. TRBV21-1 is termed a pseudogene. The CDR3 consists of 16 residues. CDR3 bases: TGTGCCAGCAGCAAAGCGCGGGACAGGGCTCCCTACGAGCAGTACTTC. The encoded protein is CASSKARDRAPYEQYF.

This chain joins TRBV21-1 and TRBJ2-2; the listed D gene, TRBD2, was not tested against the DNA. TRBV21-1 is flagged as a pseudogene. The CDR3 has 21 residues. This CDR3 is CASSERGPGLAGDPRTGELFF. In DNA form, the CDR3 reads TGTGCCAGCAGCGAGCGGGGCCCGGGACTAGCGGGAGACCCGAGGACCGGGGAGCTGTTTTTT.

The chain uses TRBV7-9 and TRBJ2-1; TRBD2 matches 9 bases. CDR1 is SEHNR and CDR2 is FQNEAQ in the germline V gene (reference sequence). CDR3 length equals 17 residues. V dropped 4 bases and J dropped 4; count of bases not matched to a gene: 11. The CDR3 DNA follows: TGTGCCAGCAGCTCCACCTTTTGGCGGGAGGGTTACAATGAGCAGTTCTTC. Its translation: CASSSTFWREGYNEQFF.

This clone appeared a single time. The chain links TRBV7-2 to TRBJ2-2; 8 nucleotides align to TRBD2. V lost 5 bases, J lost 1 base, and 3 bases stayed unmatched. The CDR3 length is 15 residues. CDR1 SGHTA and CDR2 FQGNSA come from the germline V gene. DNA of the CDR3: TGTGCCAGCAGCAGCAGCGGGAGGAACACCGGGGAGCTGTTTTTT. Its translation: CASSSSGRNTGELFF.

The gene calls are TRBV19 and TRBJ2-2; no reliable D call. Trimming stripped 5 bases from V and 3 bases from J, with 10 bases between. The CDR3 is 14 residues long. The germline V gene has CDR1 LNHDA and CDR2 SQIVND (reference sequence). The CDR3 reads CASSVYSDTGELFF. In nucleotides, the CDR3 is TGTGCCAGTAGTGTCTACAGTGACACCGGGGAGCTGTTTTTT.

The V call is TRBV7-2, the J call TRBJ2-1; 9 bases map to TRBD2. The germline CDR1 and CDR2 sequences are SGHTA and FQGNSA. This CDR3 has 16 residues. V lost 7 bases to trimming and J lost 4 bases; unmatched junction nucleotides: 11. The CDR3 DNA sequence: TGTGCCAGCACCTGGCGGGGGGGAGGGCCGTACAATGAGCAGTTCTTC. Translating gives CASTWRGGGPYNEQFF.

The rearrangement uses TRBV27 and TRBJ1-3; maybe TRBD1 (6 bases). In germline, CDR1 is MNHEY, CDR2 SMNVEV (reference sequence). There are 16 residues in the CDR3. The V end lost 2 bases, the J end lost 2 bases, and 13 bases lay between the germline ends. The CDR3 DNA sequence: TGTGCCAGCAGTTTACACCCATCAGGGGCTGGAAACACCATATATTTT. Its protein product is CASSLHPSGAGNTIYF.

The chain uses TRBV19 and TRBJ1-2; 9 nucleotides line up with TRBD1. Per germline, CDR1 LNHDA and CDR2 SQIVND (reference sequence). CDR3 length: 15 residues. Losses at the gene ends were 6 bases for V and 2 bases for J; bases not matched to a gene: 7. CDR3 sequence reads: CASSTGTGRNYGYTF. The DNA for the CDR3 is TGTGCCAGTAGCACCGGGACAGGGCGGAACTATGGCTACACCTTC.

V gene TRBV9 combines with J gene TRBJ2-1; 11 positions agree with TRBD2. V dropped 4 bases and J dropped 6; count of bases not matched to a gene: 9. The germline V gene has CDR1 SGDLS and CDR2 YYNGEE. CDR3 length: 16 residues. The CDR3 loop is CASSPRKGLAVNEQFF. The CDR3 nucleotides read TGTGCCAGCAGCCCGAGGAAGGGACTAGCGGTCAATGAGCAGTTCTTC.

The gene calls are TRBV29-1 and TRBJ1-1, with TRBD1 matching over 9 bases. Germline-derived CDR1 and CDR2 are SQVTM and ANQGSEA. V shed 6 bases, J shed 6 bases, and the junction held 14 bases outside the gene matches. The CDR3 runs 15 residues. CDR3 in DNA: TGCAGCGTCATAAAGCCGGGACAGGGTTTGGCTGAAGCTTTCTTT. This encodes CSVIKPGQGLAEAFF.

The rearrangement links TRBV3-1 (or the pseudogene TRBV3-2) to TRBJ2-5; 10 bases fit TRBD2. The CDR3 runs to 15 residues. Germline CDR1 LGHDT, CDR2 YNNKEL (reference sequence). Germline trimming cut 5 bases from V and 6 bases from J; bases unmatched to any gene: 9. CDR3 in amino acids: CASSFRTSGTQTQYF. In nucleotides, the CDR3 is TGTGCCAGCAGCTTCCGGACTAGCGGAACACAGACCCAGTACTTC.

The gene calls are TRBV6-5 and TRBJ2-2; D perhaps matches TRBD1 (6 bases). Germline CDR1 and CDR2: MNHEY and SVGAGI. This CDR3 has 13 amino acids. The V and J ends lost 6 bases and 4 bases respectively, with 9 bases between them. As DNA, the CDR3 is TGTGCCAGCAGGGAGGACAGCACCGGGGAGCTGTTTTTT. It codes for CASREDSTGELFF.

CDR3 nucleotide sequence: TGTGCCAGTAGTATTCTAGTAAACAATCAGCCCCAGCATTTT. It yields the protein CASSILVNNQPQHF. The V gene is TRBV19, the J gene TRBJ1-5; D ambiguous. V was shortened by 3 bases and J by 3 bases, with 9 bases between the two germline ends. Germline CDR1 and CDR2: LNHDA and SQIVND (reference sequence). The CDR3 sequence is 14 residues long.